The present T cell receptor beta chain was sequenced within a study of cytomegalovirus exposure and HLA in healthy donors (dated by TCRdb to between 2016 and 2019). With regard to the full study: An earlier analysis of approximately 640 of the donors reported 250 to 350 Gb of sequence data and some 120 million unique TCR beta sequences from 150 million to 200 million T cells. In an earlier analysis of 587 of the donors, high-throughput TCR beta sequencing was used to judge whether each TCR beta V gene segment behaved as functional or pseudogenic. On average, over 200,000 unique TCR beta nucleotide sequences were sequenced per donor among a few hundred genotyped donors of the cohort, with roughly a sixth of those sequences being non-productive. Because of strong linkage in the cohort, roughly five DR-DQ haplotypes were treated as single units for association and clustering. In a later genetic analysis, genome-wide SNP genotypes for about 60% of the 666 donors were used, and that subset was treated as a discovery cohort. The number of typed donors differed by locus: 629-630 for A, B, C, DRB1 and DQB1; roughly 510 for DQA1; around 580 for DPA1; and 450 to 480 for DPB1. An early release covering roughly 600 HLA-typed donors comprised 250 to 350 gigabases of sequencing data and tens of millions of unique TCR sequences. The study combined high-throughput TCR immunosequencing, statistical association of individual TCRs with disease status, and machine learning to predict cytomegalovirus infection status. HLA typing included class I and class II loci at four-digit resolution. Donor age, sex, ethnicity and CMV serostatus were compiled together with the repertoire data. The study aimed to test whether cataloging public T cell receptors could reveal signatures of past pathogen exposure. All discovery cohort repertoires had been generated on a single sequencing platform. Besides the first cohort of approximately 670 subjects, a separate validation cohort made up of roughly 120 different subjects was used. Of the roughly 400 genotyped donors, about 80% fell in the genetic ancestry cluster associated with self-reported Caucasian donors. A later analysis re-analyzed previously published TCR beta repertoires from about 600 donors and added high-resolution HLA genotyping to study TCR occurrence patterns. Rather than using new phenotypic data, the later analysis identified candidate immune exposures from TCR beta sequences and from how often those sequences occurred across donors. The study used immunosequencing to profile the T cell repertoires of under 700 subjects and linked those repertoires to cytomegalovirus serostatus.

The CDR3 measures 14 amino acids from cysteine to phenylalanine. Left in the record is the CDR3 DNA by itself, 42 bases read in frame from the first base. According to the germline V gene, CDR1 reads MNHEY and CDR2 reads SVGAGI. V is pruned by 6 bases and J by 5 bases, leaving 6 bases of the junction without a gene match. General conclusions and limits of the study: Across donors, most TCR sequences were observed very rarely, whereas some public TCRs were present in many individuals. According to a later analysis, most CMV-associated TCR beta chains appeared to be HLA-restricted, and the HLA associations seemed to be driven largely by CMV exposure. A few of the identified cytomegalovirus-associated TCR beta chains were confirmed in vitro to be specific for cytomegalovirus antigens. Compared with equally common non-associated chains, HLA-associated TCR beta chains in a later analysis were more clonally expanded and had lower generation probabilities. Because some donors lacked HLA typing at each locus, the association tests relied only on the typed subset. A later analysis found that TCR association rates varied across HLA loci, with DRB1 alleles showing the most associated TCRs and HLA-C alleles the fewest. A later genetic analysis reported fewer N-insertions in productive TCRs among donors in an Asian-associated ancestry cluster than the approximately 700-donor mean. The only immune exposure information available for the cohort was CMV serostatus. A further reported finding was that TCR beta sequences accurately predicted the HLA-A and HLA-B alleles for most subjects in the first cohort. V-gene and J-gene trimming of TCR beta chains was associated with a missense DCLRE1C variant in a later genetic analysis, and the association was replicated in an independent cohort. Some IMGT-functional V segments, including TRBV6-2 and TRBV6-3, could not be told apart with the 87-base-pair reads, so those segments were excluded. In an earlier analysis of 587 of the donors, most TCR beta V segments were observed in productive rearrangements about 87% or about 30% of the time, broadly matching IMGT annotations. According to a later analysis, parvovirus B19, influenza, CMV and Epstein-Barr virus appeared linked to several top co-occurrence clusters. The cohort was sequenced for TCR beta chains only, and without alpha or paired-chain data the features that could be detected were limited. When HLA alleles, especially DR and DQ, strongly co-occurred, attributing TCR associations to individual alleles was difficult. Because counts were too low, some 17 rarely observed V segments, including chromosome 9 orphons, were excluded from the earlier analysis of several hundred of the donors. Roughly uniform sequencing depth across donors was assumed in presence/absence analyses, although this assumption may not hold. In both the original and validation cohorts, the classifier was reported to diagnose cytomegalovirus status with high specificity and sensitivity. At a false discovery rate of 0.05, a later analysis linked approximately 18,000 TCR beta sequences to specific HLA alleles. Correlated functional status among segregating V segments might reflect linkage disequilibrium, but an unknown experimental factor could not be ruled out. According to the authors, the approach could potentially be generalized to other disease states and immunological phenotypes. The sequencing pipeline was judged likely to have produced a cluster of highly shared sequence variants as a technical artifact. A total of some 180 TCR beta chains were listed by the study as associated with cytomegalovirus.

About this clone: Its antigen is still unknown. No much larger clone exists at a distance of one base, and base qualities are not known.

Receptors were amplified or captured by the immunoSEQ multiplex PCR assay. For the multiplex PCR, a mixture combining 60 forward primers for TCR Vbeta segments and 13 reverse primers for TCR Jbeta segments was used. The CDR3 region of rearranged TCR beta genes was amplified from genomic DNA by a multiplex PCR assay. Amplified TCR beta libraries were sequenced as 87-base-pair reads on the Illumina HiSeq System. As for the original processing: In a later analysis, tens of millions of unique TCR beta chains were counted across the approximately 620 repertoires, and roughly 10 million of these chains were shared by at least two donors. To remove PCR and sequencing errors, raw reads were error-corrected and collapsed into unique sequences using a nearest-neighbor algorithm that merged closely related sequences. Alignment of CDR3 sequences to IMGT reference sequences was used to assign V, D and J gene segments. For a sequence to be retained, a match of at least six nucleotides was required to both a V gene segment and a J gene segment. Rearrangements were classified as productive when the CDR3 lacked stop codons and remained in frame with V and J, and all other rearrangements were classified as non-productive. CDR3 was defined according to IMGT convention as the region running from the second conserved V-encoded cysteine to the conserved J-encoded phenylalanine. Sequences without an unambiguous match to a single V gene segment were excluded from the earlier analysis of about 600 of the donors. In an earlier analysis of a few hundred of the donors, V segments were called functional above 56.7% productive rearrangements and were called segregating when the between-donor standard deviation exceeded 5%. A statistical classification framework was built to diagnose cytomegalovirus status from the catalog of TCR beta chain sequences. V and J gene assignment, in a later analysis, came from comparing TCR nucleotide sequences with IMGT/GENE-DB human TR gene sequences. In a later analysis, CDR3 sequences and most-parsimonious VDJ recombination scenarios were assigned using the TCRdist pipeline. In a later analysis, each TCR beta chain was defined by its CDR3 amino acid sequence together with its V-gene family, and reads without a unique V-gene family were excluded. As a way to deal with suspected cross-contamination and a sequencing artifact, a later analysis dropped hundreds of nucleotide sequences that were highly shared and had low generation probability. For each public chain, a later analysis derived a clonal expansion index from normalized ranks of inferred template counts within each repertoire. In a later analysis, generation probabilities were computed with a VDJ recombination model fitted to out-of-frame rearrangements, and the resulting probabilities were checked against IGoR. Hypergeometric tests were used in a later analysis to score TCR-TCR, TCR-HLA and TCR-CMV co-occurrence, with a repertoire-size bias correction applied to the TCR pairs. A later analysis estimated false discovery rates by permuting HLA or CMV assignments 20 times. In a later analysis, co-occurring TCRs were grouped using DBSCAN, and TCRdist sequence similarity was added for clustering within HLA-allele-positive subsets. Co-occurrence clustering excluded repertoires with fewer than 30,000 or more than 120,000 public chains, plus five with anomalous nucleotide sharing. Entries here come from immuneACCESS through TCRdb and include only in-frame sequences with V and J called. Some clones fail to appear in such tables; in the studies checked, an unresolved V gene covers under half of the shortfall, and the cause of the remainder is unknown. D and trimming were read from the DNA, whereas the V and J calls and clone size are those reported in that table. Across this sample there are roughly 140,000 clones, with around 80% seen only once. In total, the top ten clones hold about 5% of the sample.

The cohort comprised several hundred healthy bone marrow donors. At the time of sampling, all cohort members were nominally healthy, though unrecorded immune exposures were likely present. The donor tested CMV seropositive, placing the donor among the 290 or so seropositive members of the cohort. A peripheral blood sample was collected from each donor, and TCR beta sequencing was performed on peripheral blood mononuclear cells. Genomic DNA was extracted from the blood cell samples with the Qiagen DNeasy Blood Extraction Kit. Material for sequencing was PBMCs. The receptor comes from a man aged 30-40 years in good health and CMV-seropositive. The sequence joins TRBV6-5 to TRBJ2-7; 11 junctional bases match TRBD1. The CDR3 region reads CASSRGQGANEQYF. In nucleotide form, the sequence is TGTGCCAGCAGCCGCGGACAGGGGGCGAACGAGCAGTACTTC.